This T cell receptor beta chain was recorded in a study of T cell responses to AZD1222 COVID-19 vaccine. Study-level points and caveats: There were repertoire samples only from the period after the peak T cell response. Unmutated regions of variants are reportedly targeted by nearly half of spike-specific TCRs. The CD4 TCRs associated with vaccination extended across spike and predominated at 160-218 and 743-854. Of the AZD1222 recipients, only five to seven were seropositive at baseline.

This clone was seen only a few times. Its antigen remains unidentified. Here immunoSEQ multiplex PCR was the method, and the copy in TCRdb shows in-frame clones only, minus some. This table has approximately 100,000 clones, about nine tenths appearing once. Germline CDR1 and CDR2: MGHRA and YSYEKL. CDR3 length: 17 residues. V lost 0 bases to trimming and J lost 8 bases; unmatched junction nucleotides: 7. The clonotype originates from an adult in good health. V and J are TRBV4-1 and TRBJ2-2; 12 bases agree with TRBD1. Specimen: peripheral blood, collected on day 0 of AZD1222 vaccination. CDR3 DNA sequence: TGCGCCAGCAGCCAAGATTGGGGACAGGGGGCAGGTGGGGAGCTGTTTTTT. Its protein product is CASSQDWGQGAGGELFF.